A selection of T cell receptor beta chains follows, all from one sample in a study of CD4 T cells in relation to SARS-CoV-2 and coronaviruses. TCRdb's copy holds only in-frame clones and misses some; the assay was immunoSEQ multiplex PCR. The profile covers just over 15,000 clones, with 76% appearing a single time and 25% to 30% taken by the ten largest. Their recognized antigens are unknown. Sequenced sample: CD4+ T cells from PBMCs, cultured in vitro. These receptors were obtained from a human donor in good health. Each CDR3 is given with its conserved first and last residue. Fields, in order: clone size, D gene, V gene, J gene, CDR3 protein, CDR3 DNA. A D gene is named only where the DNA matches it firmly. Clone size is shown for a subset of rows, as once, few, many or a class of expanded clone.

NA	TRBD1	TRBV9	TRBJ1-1	CASSVGAWDRGYTEAFF	TGTGCCAGCAGCGTAGGGGCCTGGGACAGGGGTTACACTGAAGCTTTCTTT
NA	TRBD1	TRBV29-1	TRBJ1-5	CSVSAEGTGQPQHF	TGCAGCGTCTCCGCGGAAGGGACAGGACAGCCCCAGCATTTT
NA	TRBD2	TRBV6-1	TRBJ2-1	CASSEAWGLAGNEQFF	TGTGCCAGCAGTGAAGCGTGGGGACTAGCGGGGAATGAGCAGTTCTTC
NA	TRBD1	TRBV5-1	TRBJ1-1	CASSLRQGGQGSTEAFF	TGCGCCAGCAGCTTGCGGCAGGGGGGGCAGGGTAGCACTGAAGCTTTCTTT
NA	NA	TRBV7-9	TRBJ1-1	CASSLYAEAFF	TGTGCCAGCAGTCTATACGCTGAAGCTTTCTTT
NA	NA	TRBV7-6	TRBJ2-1	CASSLGPGDYNEQFF	TGTGCCAGCAGCTTAGGTCCGGGGGACTACAATGAGCAGTTCTTC
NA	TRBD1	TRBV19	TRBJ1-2	CASSNRDRGGGNYGYTF	TGTGCCAGTAGTAACCGGGACAGGGGAGGAGGTAACTATGGCTACACCTTC
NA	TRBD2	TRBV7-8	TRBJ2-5	CASSFGRALGRETQYF	TGTGCCAGCAGCTTCGGGAGGGCCCTCGGGAGAGAGACCCAGTACTTC
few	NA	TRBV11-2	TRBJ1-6	CASSRQTNSPLHF	TGTGCCAGCAGCCGACAGACTAATTCACCCCTCCACTTT
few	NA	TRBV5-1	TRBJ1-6	CASSSGEGNSPLHF	TGCGCCAGCAGCTCGGGGGAGGGGAATTCACCCCTCCACTTT
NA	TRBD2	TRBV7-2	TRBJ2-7	CASSLQRGTYEQYF	TGTGCCAGCAGCCTTCAGCGGGGCACCTACGAGCAGTACTTC
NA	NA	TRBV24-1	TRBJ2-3	CATSETGSGTDTQYF	TGTGCCACCAGTGAAACAGGGTCTGGTACAGATACGCAGTATTTT
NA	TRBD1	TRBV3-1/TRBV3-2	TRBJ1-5	CASSQGFTGGEQPQHF	TGTGCCAGCAGCCAAGGATTTACAGGGGGTGAGCAGCCCCAGCATTTT
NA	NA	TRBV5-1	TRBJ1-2	CASSLDGQGGYGYTF	TGCGCCAGCAGCTTGGACGGGCAGGGAGGCTATGGCTACACCTTC
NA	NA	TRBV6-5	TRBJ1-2	CASSSGGADYGYTF	TGTGCCAGCAGTTCTGGAGGGGCGGACTATGGCTACACCTTC
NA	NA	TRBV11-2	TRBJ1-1	CASSWEVGYGGWDTEAFF	TGTGCCAGCAGTTGGGAGGTAGGGTATGGGGGATGGGACACTGAAGCTTTCTTT
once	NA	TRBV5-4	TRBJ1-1	CASSKDRITEAFF	TGTGCCAGCAGTAAGGACAGAATCACTGAAGCTTTCTTT
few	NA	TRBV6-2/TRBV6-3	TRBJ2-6	CASSRNRKPGANVLTF	TGTGCCAGCAGTCGGAACAGGAAACCTGGGGCCAACGTCCTGACTTTC
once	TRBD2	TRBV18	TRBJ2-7	CASSVTSGMLEQYF	TGTGCCAGCTCCGTGACTAGCGGGATGCTCGAGCAGTACTTC
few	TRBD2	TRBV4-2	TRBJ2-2	CASSQETSGNTGELFF	TGTGCCAGCAGCCAAGAGACTAGCGGAAACACCGGGGAGCTGTTTTTT
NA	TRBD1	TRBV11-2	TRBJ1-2	CASSLQGAKDYGYTF	TGTGCCAGCAGCTTACAGGGGGCCAAGGACTATGGCTACACCTTC
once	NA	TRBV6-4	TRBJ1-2	CASSDSWGGHGYTF	TGTGCCAGCAGTGACTCGTGGGGGGGCCATGGCTACACCTTC
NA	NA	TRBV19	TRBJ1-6	CASRAQGNSPLHF	TGTGCCAGCAGGGCTCAGGGAAATTCACCCCTCCACTTT
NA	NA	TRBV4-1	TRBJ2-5	CASSQDDRRATEGETQYF	TGCGCCAGCAGCCAAGACGATCGCAGGGCCACGGAGGGAGAGACCCAGTACTTC
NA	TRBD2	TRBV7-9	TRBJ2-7	CASSLASGETYEQYF	TGTGCCAGCAGCTTGGCTAGCGGGGAGACCTACGAGCAGTACTTC
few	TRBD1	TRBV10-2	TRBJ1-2	CASRRDSYGYTF	TGCGCCAGCAGAAGGGACAGCTATGGCTACACCTTC
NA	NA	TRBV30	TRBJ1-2	CAWKGQTTRYGYTF	TGTGCCTGGAAGGGGCAGACGACCCGATATGGCTACACCTTC
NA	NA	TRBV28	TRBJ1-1	CASSFLNTEAFF	TGTGCCAGCAGTTTTCTGAACACTGAAGCTTTCTTT
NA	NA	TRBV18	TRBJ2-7	CASSPDYEQYF	TGTGCCAGCTCACCAGACTACGAGCAGTACTTC
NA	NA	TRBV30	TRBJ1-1	CAWRRSMNTEAFF	TGTGCCTGGAGGAGAAGCATGAACACTGAAGCTTTCTTT